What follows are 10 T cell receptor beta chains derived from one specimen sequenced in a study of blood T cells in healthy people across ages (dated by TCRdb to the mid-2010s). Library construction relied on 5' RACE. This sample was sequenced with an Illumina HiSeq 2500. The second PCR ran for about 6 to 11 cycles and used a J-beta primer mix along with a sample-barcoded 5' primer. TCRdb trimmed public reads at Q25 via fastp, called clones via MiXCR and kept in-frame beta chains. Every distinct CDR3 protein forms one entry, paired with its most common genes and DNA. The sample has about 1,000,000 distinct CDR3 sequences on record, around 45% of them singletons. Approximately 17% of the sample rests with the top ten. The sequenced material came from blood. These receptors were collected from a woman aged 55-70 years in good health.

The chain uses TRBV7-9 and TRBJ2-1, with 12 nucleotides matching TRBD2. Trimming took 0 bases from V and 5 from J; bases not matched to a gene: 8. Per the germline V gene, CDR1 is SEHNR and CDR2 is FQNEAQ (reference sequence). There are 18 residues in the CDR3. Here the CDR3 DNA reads TGTGCCAGCAGCTTAGCAACTCTAGCGGGAGGGCTAAACAATGAGCAGTTCTTC. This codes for CASSLATLAGGLNNEQFF.

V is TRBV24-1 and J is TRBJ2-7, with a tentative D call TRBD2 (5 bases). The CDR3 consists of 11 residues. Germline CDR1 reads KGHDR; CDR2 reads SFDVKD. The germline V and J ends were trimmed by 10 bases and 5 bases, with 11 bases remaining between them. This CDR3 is CATGSIHEQYF. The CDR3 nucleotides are TGTGCCACGGGGAGTATCCACGAGCAGTACTTC.

DNA of the CDR3: TGTGCCAGCAGCTTAGGGTCCCGGGACTCAAAATACGAGCAGTACTTC. Its protein product is CASSLGSRDSKYEQYF. The V gene is TRBV7-6, the J gene TRBJ2-7, with D perhaps TRBD2 (6 bases). V was shortened by 1 base and J by 4 bases, with 17 bases between the two germline ends. Per germline, CDR1 SGHVS and CDR2 FNYEAQ. This CDR3 contains 16 residues.

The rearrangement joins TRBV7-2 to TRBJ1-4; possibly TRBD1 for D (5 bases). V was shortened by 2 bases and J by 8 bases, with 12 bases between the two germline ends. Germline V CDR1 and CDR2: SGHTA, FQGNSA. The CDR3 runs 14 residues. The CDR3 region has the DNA TGTGCCAGCAGCTTACGAGGCTCAGGGGAAAAACTGTTTTTT. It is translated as CASSLRGSGEKLFF.

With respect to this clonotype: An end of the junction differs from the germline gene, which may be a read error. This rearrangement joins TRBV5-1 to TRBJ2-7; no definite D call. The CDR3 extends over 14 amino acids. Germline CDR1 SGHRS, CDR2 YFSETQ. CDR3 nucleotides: TGCGCCTGCAGGAACAGCCCAAGCTCCTACGAGCAGTACTTC. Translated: CACRNSPSSYEQYF.

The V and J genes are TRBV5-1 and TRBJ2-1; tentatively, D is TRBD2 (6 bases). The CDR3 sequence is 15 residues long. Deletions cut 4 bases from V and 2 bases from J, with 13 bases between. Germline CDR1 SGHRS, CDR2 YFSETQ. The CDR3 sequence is CASSRDGGTYNEQFF. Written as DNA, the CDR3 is TGCGCCAGCAGCCGTGACGGGGGAACCTACAATGAGCAGTTCTTC.

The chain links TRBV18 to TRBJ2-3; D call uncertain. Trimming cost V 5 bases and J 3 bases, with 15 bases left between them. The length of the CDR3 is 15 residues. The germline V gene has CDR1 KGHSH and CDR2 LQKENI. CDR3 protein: CASSALRTGTDTQYF. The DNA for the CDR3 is TGTGCCAGCTCAGCCCTTAGGACCGGAACAGATACGCAGTATTTT.

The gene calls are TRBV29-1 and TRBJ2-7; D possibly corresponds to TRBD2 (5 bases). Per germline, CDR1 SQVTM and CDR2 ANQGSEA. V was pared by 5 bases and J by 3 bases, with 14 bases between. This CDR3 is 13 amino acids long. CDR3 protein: CSVRASSSYEQYF. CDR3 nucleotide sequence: TGCAGCGTTAGGGCTAGCAGTAGCTACGAGCAGTACTTC.

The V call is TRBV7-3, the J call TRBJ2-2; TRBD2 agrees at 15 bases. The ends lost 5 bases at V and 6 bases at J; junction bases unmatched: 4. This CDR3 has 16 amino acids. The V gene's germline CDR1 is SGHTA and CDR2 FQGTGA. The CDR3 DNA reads TGTGCCAGCAGCCACGGACTAGCGGGAGGGGCCGGGGAGCTGTTTTTT. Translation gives CASSHGLAGGAGELFF.

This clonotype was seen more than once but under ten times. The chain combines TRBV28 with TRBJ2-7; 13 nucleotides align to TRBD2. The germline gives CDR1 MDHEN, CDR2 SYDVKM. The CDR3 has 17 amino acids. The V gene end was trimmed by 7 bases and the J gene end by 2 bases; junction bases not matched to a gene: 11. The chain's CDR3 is CASTPTSGRWGAYEQYF. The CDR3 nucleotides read TGTGCCAGCACCCCGACTAGCGGGAGGTGGGGAGCCTACGAGCAGTACTTC.